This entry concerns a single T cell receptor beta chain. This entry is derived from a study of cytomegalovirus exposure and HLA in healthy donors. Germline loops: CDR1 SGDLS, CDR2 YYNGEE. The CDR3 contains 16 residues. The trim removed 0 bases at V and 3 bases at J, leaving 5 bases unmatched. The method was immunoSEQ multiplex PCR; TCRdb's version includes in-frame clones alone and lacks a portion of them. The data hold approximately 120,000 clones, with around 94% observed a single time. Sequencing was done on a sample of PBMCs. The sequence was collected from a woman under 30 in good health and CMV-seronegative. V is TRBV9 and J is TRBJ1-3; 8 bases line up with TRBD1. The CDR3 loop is CASSVAQGAGGNTIYF. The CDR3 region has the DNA TGTGCCAGCAGCGTAGCTCAGGGGGCTGGTGGAAACACCATATATTTT.